The 17 T cell receptor beta chains in this list originate from one sample, sequenced in a study of cytomegalovirus exposure and HLA in healthy donors. Libraries were prepared by immunoSEQ multiplex PCR; TCRdb keeps only in-frame clonotypes and omits some of them. The sample holds about 110,000 clones, around nine tenths seen once. Source material: PBMCs. These receptors came from a woman younger than 35 in good health and CMV-seronegative.

This chain joins TRBV18 and TRBJ1-5; D perhaps matches TRBD1 (6 bases). CDR1 KGHSH and CDR2 LQKENI come from the germline V gene. V lost 5 bases and J 2 bases, leaving 10 bases between the germline ends. The CDR3 is 14 residues long. DNA for the CDR3: TGTGCCAGCTCATCGAACAGGGGCAATCAGCCCCAGCATTTT. It is translated as CASSSNRGNQPQHF.

The chain is built from TRBV18 and TRBJ2-2; the D gene is possibly TRBD1 (5 bases). This CDR3 region has 15 residues. Germline V gives CDR1 KGHSH, CDR2 LQKENI. V gave up 3 bases and J gave up 4 bases, with 12 bases separating them. The CDR3 bases are TGTGCCAGCTCACCGACCACAGGATTCACCGGGGAGCTGTTTTTT. Its protein product is CASSPTTGFTGELFF.

This chain uses TRBV5-4 with TRBJ2-5, with 7 nucleotides matching TRBD1. CDR1 is SGHNT and CDR2 is YYREEE in the germline V gene (reference sequence). After removal of 2 bases from V and 5 bases from J, the junction contained 9 bases not matched to a gene. The CDR3 loop spans 15 amino acids. CDR3 loop: CASSLSPGGRETQYF. Here the CDR3 DNA reads TGTGCCAGCAGCTTATCCCCAGGGGGAAGGGAGACCCAGTACTTC.

V usage is TRBV6-5 and J usage is TRBJ1-4; 9 nucleotides agree with TRBD1. There are 14 residues in the CDR3. In germline, CDR1 is MNHEY, CDR2 SVGAGI. V lost 6 bases and J lost 13; bases outside the gene matches: 12. CDR3 DNA: TGTGCCAGCAGGGCCGGGACAGGGTTTCGGAGACTGTTTTTT. Translating it yields CASRAGTGFRRLFF.

The rearrangement uses TRBV9 and TRBJ1-2; a possible D gene is TRBD1 (5 bases). Trimming removed 0 bases from V and 2 bases from J, with 8 bases in between. CDR3 length equals 14 residues. CDR1 and CDR2 from the germline V gene are SGDLS and YYNGEE. CDR3 sequence (DNA): TGTGCCAGCAGCGTAGGTGGGGGGAACTATGGCTACACCTTC. It is translated as CASSVGGGNYGYTF.

The chain has TRBV9 and TRBJ1-5; D is uncertain. Trimming left V 4 bases short and J 4 bases short, with 15 bases between. CDR3 size: 15 residues. Per the germline V gene, CDR1 is SGDLS and CDR2 is YYNGEE. CDR3 DNA: TGTGCCAGCAGCCTGGAGGGATCGGTTAATCAGCCCCAGCATTTT. This codes for CASSLEGSVNQPQHF.

This sequence joins TRBV28 and TRBJ1-1; D is perhaps TRBD1 (6 bases). This CDR3 has 15 amino acids. V gave up 6 bases and J gave up 6 bases, with 20 bases separating them. CDR1 and CDR2 (germline): MDHEN, SYDVKM. The CDR3 region is CASRPTDRQWAEAFF. For the CDR3, the DNA is TGTGCCAGCAGACCTACGGACAGACAATGGGCTGAAGCTTTCTTT. Together with reference TRBV28 and TRBJ1-1, the CDR3 gives the full variable domain: DVKVTQSSRYLVKRTGEKVFLECVQDMDHENMFWYRQDPGLGLRLIYFSYDVKMKEKGDIPEGYSVSREKKERFSLILESASTNQTSMYLCASRPTDRQWAEAFFGQGTRLTVV.

The rearrangement links TRBV27 to TRBJ1-4; D may be TRBD1 (5 bases). The CDR3 covers 15 residues. Trimming shortened V by 6 bases and J by 4 bases, and 15 bases separated the two germline ends. From germline, CDR1 is MNHEY and CDR2 SMNVEV (reference sequence). The CDR3 is CASSRGGPINEKLFF. In DNA, the CDR3 is TGTGCCAGCAGCCGGGGGGGTCCGATTAATGAAAAACTGTTTTTT.

This chain connects TRBV5-1 to TRBJ2-2, with D possibly TRBD2 on 5 matching bases. Trimming removed 3 bases from V and 8 bases from J, with 20 bases in between. This CDR3 has 16 residues. CDR1 is SGHRS and CDR2 is YFSETQ in the germline V gene. The CDR3 here is CASSSPAAERTGELFF. The DNA of the CDR3 is TGCGCCAGCAGCTCGCCAGCGGCCGAGAGAACTGGGGAGCTGTTTTTT.

The gene calls are TRBV18 and TRBJ1-3; the D gene is possibly TRBD1 (5 bases). V lost 6 bases to trimming and J lost 0 bases, with 15 bases between them. The length of the CDR3 is 16 residues. Germline loops: CDR1 KGHSH, CDR2 LQKENI. CDR3 DNA sequence: TGTGCCAGCTCCCAGCCGACAGACCCCTCTGGAAACACCATATATTTT. Translating gives CASSQPTDPSGNTIYF.

V and J are TRBV28 and TRBJ2-2; 8 bases are shared with TRBD1. Germline-derived CDR1 and CDR2 are MDHEN and SYDVKM. V shed 5 bases, J shed 4 bases, and the junction held 15 bases outside the gene matches. The CDR3 has 18 amino acids. The CDR3 spells CASSPRPGQGRITGELFF. The CDR3 bases are TGTGCCAGCAGTCCCCGCCCCGGACAGGGTCGGATCACCGGGGAGCTGTTTTTT.

For the CDR3, the DNA is TGCGCCAGCGGAGCTAGCGGGAGGGCCGATGAGCAGTTCTTC. Its protein is CASGASGRADEQFF. The J gene is TRBJ2-1, the V gene TRBV10-2, with 12 bases fitting TRBD2. CDR3 size: 14 residues. The germline V gene has CDR1 WSHSY and CDR2 SAAADI. The V and J ends lost 8 bases and 8 bases, in that order; junction bases with no gene match: 7.

This chain joins TRBV9 and TRBJ1-2, with D perhaps TRBD1 (5 bases). There are 15 residues in the CDR3. Germline V gene lookup returns CDR1 SGDLS and CDR2 YYNGEE. V was cut by 0 bases and J by 8 bases, with 17 bases left in between. The CDR3 nucleotides are TGTGCCAGCAGCGTAGAACCCAGTGTGGGGCTAGGCTACACCTTC. Translated, it gives CASSVEPSVGLGYTF.

This chain connects TRBV5-1 to TRBJ1-4; D not certain. This CDR3 has 14 amino acids. Trimming cost V 1 base and J 8 bases, with 12 bases left between them. Per germline, CDR1 SGHRS and CDR2 YFSETQ. CDR3 nucleotides: TGCGCCAGCAGCTTGTTCGGAGGGAACGAAAAACTGTTTTTT. This encodes CASSLFGGNEKLFF.

This clone was detected only once. J is TRBJ2-7 and V is TRBV7-9; a weak D match, TRBD1 (6 bases). Per germline, CDR1 SEHNR and CDR2 FQNEAQ (reference sequence). The V end was cut by 5 bases, the J end by 3 bases, with 11 bases between. This CDR3 region has 13 residues. CDR3 sequence reads: CASSQTGFYEQYF. The CDR3 bases are TGTGCCAGCAGCCAAACAGGGTTCTACGAGCAGTACTTC.

V gene TRBV4-2 combines with J gene TRBJ2-5, with D unresolved. In germline, CDR1 is LGHNA, CDR2 YNFKEQ. The CDR3 runs to 14 residues. V gave up 1 base and J gave up 7 bases, with 13 bases separating them. CDR3 nucleotides: TGTGCCAGCAGCCAAGGAACTAACCCCCCGACCCAGTACTTC. Its protein is CASSQGTNPPTQYF.

The chain has TRBV6-1 and TRBJ1-4; D unresolved. The CDR3 totals 13 residues. Trimming stripped 5 bases from V and 4 bases from J, with 8 bases between. Germline V gene lookup returns CDR1 MNHNS and CDR2 SASEGT. DNA of the CDR3: TGTGCCAGCAGTTCCGGGGTTAATGAAAAACTGTTTTTT. Translated: CASSSGVNEKLFF.